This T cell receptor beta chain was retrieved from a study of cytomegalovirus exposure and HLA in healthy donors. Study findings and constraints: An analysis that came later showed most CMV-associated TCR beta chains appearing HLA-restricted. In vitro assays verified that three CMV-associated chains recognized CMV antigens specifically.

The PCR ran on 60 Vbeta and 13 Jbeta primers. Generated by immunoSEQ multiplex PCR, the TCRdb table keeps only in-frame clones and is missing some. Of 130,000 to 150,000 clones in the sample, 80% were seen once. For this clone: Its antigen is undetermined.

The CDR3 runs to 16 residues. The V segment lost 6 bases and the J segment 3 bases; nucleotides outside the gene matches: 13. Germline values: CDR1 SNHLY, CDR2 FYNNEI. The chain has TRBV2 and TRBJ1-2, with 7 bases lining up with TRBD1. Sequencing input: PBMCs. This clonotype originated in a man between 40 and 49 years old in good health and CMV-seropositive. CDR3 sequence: CASSGVVGGAYYGYTF. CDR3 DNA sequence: TGTGCCAGCAGCGGGGTGGTAGGGGGCGCTTACTATGGCTACACCTTC.